This T cell receptor (beta chain) was profiled in a study of T cell changes during pregnancy in multiple sclerosis. Trimming cost V 5 bases and J 9 bases, with 14 bases left between them. From germline, CDR1 is SGHAT and CDR2 FQNNGV. CDR3 size: 13 residues. This clone occurred a few times. Using immunoSEQ multiplex PCR, the repertoire was profiled, and TCRdb retains in-frame clones only, with some absent. The sample consists of about 39,000 clones, approximately 90% of them appearing once. The sample consisted of CD8+ T cells from peripheral blood mononuclear cells, taken in the first trimester of pregnancy. The genes are TRBV11-2 and TRBJ1-5, with a weak D call TRBD1 (5 bases). The clonotype comes from a female donor with multiple sclerosis, enrolled in a pregnancy study. CDR3 loop: CASSLAADRPQHF. In DNA form, the CDR3 reads TGTGCCAGCAGCCTAGCGGCCGACAGGCCCCAGCATTTT.